The 19 T cell receptor beta chains presented below share a single source sample, sequenced in a study of blood T cell repertoires in COVID-19. TCRdb keeps only in-frame clones here, not all; method: immunoSEQ multiplex PCR. The sample yields about 380,000 clones, 89% seen once. Input material: peripheral blood. The receptors shown here come from a man in his forties with acute or convalescent COVID-19.

CDR3 coding DNA: TGCGCCAGCAGCCAAGCCTACAGCAATGAGCAGTTCTTC. Translated, it gives CASSQAYSNEQFF. This sequence joins TRBV4-1 and TRBJ2-1; D uncertain. CDR1 is MGHRA, CDR2 YSYEKL, per germline. This CDR3 is built from 13 residues. The germline V and J ends were trimmed by 1 base and 6 bases, with 7 bases remaining between them.

Many counts were recorded for this clone. The rearrangement uses TRBV5-4 and TRBJ2-2; D gene unclear. The V end lost 4 bases, the J end lost 1 base, and 8 bases lay between the germline ends. CDR1 and CDR2 from the germline V gene are SGHNT and YYREEE (reference sequence). The CDR3 covers 14 residues. CDR3 region: CASSLDLNTGELFF. CDR3 coding DNA: TGTGCCAGCAGCCTTGACTTGAACACCGGGGAGCTGTTTTTT.

This clone occurred once. The chain links TRBV5-4 to TRBJ2-1, with 8 bases matching TRBD2. J lost 2 bases, V lost 0 bases, and 1 base had no gene match. The CDR3 totals 15 residues. Germline V CDR1 and CDR2: SGHNT, YYREEE (reference sequence). The DNA for the CDR3 is TGTGCCAGCAGCTTGGATAGCGGGACCTACAATGAGCAGTTCTTC. Translating gives CASSLDSGTYNEQFF.

V and J are TRBV19 and TRBJ2-1; no reliable D call. The germline V gene encodes CDR1 LNHDA and CDR2 SQIVND (reference sequence). Trimming took 3 bases from V and 3 from J, leaving 9 bases between them. CDR3 length: 14 amino acids. The CDR3 nucleotides read TGTGCCAGTAGTATCGGTAATAACTACAATGAGCAGTTCTTC. Its translation: CASSIGNNYNEQFF.

This rearrangement joins TRBV27 to TRBJ2-7, with D possibly being TRBD1 (5 bases). This CDR3 spans 17 amino acids. Germline V CDR1 and CDR2: MNHEY, SMNVEV (reference sequence). V dropped 4 bases and J dropped 2 bases, with 21 bases sitting between them. CDR3: CASSSSVHQGPTYEQYF. The CDR3 DNA reads TGTGCCAGCAGTTCATCAGTTCACCAGGGCCCGACCTACGAGCAGTACTTC.

This clone was seen a few times. This chain connects TRBV5-1 to TRBJ2-1, with TRBD2 matching 12 bases. Germline CDR1 SGHRS, CDR2 YFSETQ. This CDR3 has 19 amino acids. Germline trimming cut 1 base from V and 8 bases from J; bases unmatched to any gene: 16. CDR3 sequence (DNA): TGCGCCAGCAGCTTGTTGCCCGGCTTACTAGCGGGAGGTCCCGATGAGCAGTTCTTC. It codes for CASSLLPGLLAGGPDEQFF.

This clone has a single count. This chain connects TRBV2 to TRBJ1-2; D ambiguous. Germline V lookup: CDR1 SNHLY, CDR2 FYNNEI. The CDR3 has 12 residues. V was cut by 8 bases and J by 6 bases, with 13 bases left in between. CDR3 bases: TGTGCCAGCGTCCTCAAGGGAGATGGCTACACCTTC. This codes for CASVLKGDGYTF. Variable domain in full (rest from reference TRBV2 and TRBJ1-2): EPEVTQTPSHQVTQMGQEVILRCVPISNHLYFYWYRQILGQKVEFLVSFYNNEISEKSEIFDDQFSVERPDGSNFTLKIRSTKLEDSAMYFCASVLKGDGYTFGSGTRLTVV.

This clone came up once. The V gene is TRBV6-5, the J gene TRBJ1-1; no clear D gene. The germline gives CDR1 MNHEY, CDR2 SVGAGI. The CDR3 runs to 14 residues. The CDR3 bases are TGTGGACTTATATGGGGAGTAGCTAACACTGAAGCTTTCTTT. It codes for CGLIWGVANTEAFF.

This chain joins TRBV5-1 and TRBJ2-2, with 8 positions matching TRBD2. This CDR3 has 16 residues. The germline V gene encodes CDR1 SGHRS and CDR2 YFSETQ. J gave up 8 bases and V 0 bases, and 9 bases lay outside the gene matches. The CDR3 DNA reads TGCGCCAGCAGCTTGGTTGTAGCGGGAAGGACTGGGGAGCTGTTTTTT. Translation: CASSLVVAGRTGELFF.

The V gene is TRBV9, the J gene TRBJ2-1; D is unresolved. Germline V gene sequence: CDR1 SGDLS, CDR2 YYNGEE. CDR3 length equals 14 residues. V was clipped by 0 bases and J by 4 bases, with 8 bases between them. This CDR3 is CASSVAWLYNEQFF. The DNA of the CDR3 is TGTGCCAGCAGCGTAGCCTGGCTGTACAATGAGCAGTTCTTC.

CDR3 sequence (DNA): TGTGCCAGCTCGACCGGGACTAGGCCCTACGAGCAGTACTTC. Encoded protein: CASSTGTRPYEQYF. The V gene is TRBV27, the J gene TRBJ2-7, with 8 bases identical to TRBD2. V shed 8 bases and J 2 bases; nucleotides not matched to a gene: 8. The CDR3 sequence is 14 residues long. Per the germline V gene, CDR1 is MNHEY and CDR2 is SMNVEV (reference sequence).

This clone showed up just once. The CDR3 reads CASSDGTDGYTF. CDR3 nucleotide sequence: TGTGCCAGCAGTGACGGGACAGATGGCTACACCTTC. The genes are TRBV6-4 and TRBJ1-2, with 7 bases lining up with TRBD1. V gave up 2 bases and J gave up 6 bases; unmatched junction bases: 0. There are 12 residues in the CDR3. Germline CDR1 MRHNA, CDR2 SNTAGT.

The chain combines TRBV3-1 (or the pseudogene TRBV3-2) with TRBJ2-1; D call uncertain. The CDR3 covers 17 residues. V was cut by 1 base and J by 0 bases, with 13 bases left in between. Germline-derived CDR1 and CDR2 are LGHDT and YNNKEL (reference sequence). CDR3 loop: CASSQVSSLSSYNEQFF. The CDR3 DNA sequence: TGTGCCAGCAGCCAAGTTTCGAGCCTGAGCTCCTACAATGAGCAGTTCTTC.

V usage is TRBV7-3 and J usage is TRBJ2-5; 7 nucleotides line up with TRBD1. V lost 4 bases, J lost 2 bases, and 7 bases stayed unmatched. Germline V gene lookup returns CDR1 SGHTA and CDR2 FQGTGA. The CDR3 is 15 residues long. CDR3 in DNA: TGTGCCAGCAGCTCCCAGCCGACAGGGCAAGAGACCCAGTACTTC. Protein: CASSSQPTGQETQYF.

This rearrangement joins TRBV4-1 to TRBJ1-2; 9 nucleotides match TRBD1. Germline V lookup: CDR1 MGHRA, CDR2 YSYEKL. Trimming at V came to 1 base and at J to 7 bases, leaving 4 bases not matched to a gene. CDR3 size: 14 residues. The CDR3 spells CASSQGTGASGYTF. The CDR3 DNA reads as TGCGCCAGCAGCCAAGGGACAGGGGCGTCTGGCTACACCTTC.

CDR3 sequence (DNA): TGTGCCAGCAGTCAAGACAGGGGAGGCTACACCTTC. Protein product: CASSQDRGGYTF. This chain uses TRBV28 with TRBJ1-2, with 8 bases identical to TRBD1. After removal of 5 bases from V and 8 bases from J, the junction contained 4 bases not matched to a gene. Germline CDR1 and CDR2: MDHEN and SYDVKM. The CDR3 length is 12 residues.

The chain couples TRBV7-2 to TRBJ2-7, with a weak D call TRBD1 (6 bases). The CDR3 contains 14 residues. Germline CDR1 is SGHTA and CDR2 is FQGNSA. Between the trimmed V and J ends, which lost 5 bases and 1 base, there was a span of 12 bases. The CDR3 nucleotides read TGTGCCAGCAGCCACGACAGGCCTTCCTACGAGCAGTACTTC. Encoded protein: CASSHDRPSYEQYF.

The chain carries TRBV19 and TRBJ1-5; D is undetermined. Germline CDR1 reads LNHDA; CDR2 reads SQIVND (reference sequence). The V end was cut by 5 bases, the J end by 6 bases, with 17 bases between. The CDR3 runs 15 residues. The CDR3: CASSWRGSRAQPQHF. The CDR3 nucleotides are TGTGCCAGTAGTTGGAGAGGGTCTCGGGCTCAGCCCCAGCATTTT.

The J gene is TRBJ1-3, the V gene TRBV7-9; D is unclear. Trimming removed 7 bases from V and 4 bases from J, with 14 bases in between. CDR1 is SEHNR and CDR2 is FQNEAQ in the germline V gene (reference sequence). The CDR3 is 14 residues long. The CDR3 DNA is TGTGCCAGCACCCAAACCGGGGTAGGAAACACCATATATTTT. This codes for CASTQTGVGNTIYF.